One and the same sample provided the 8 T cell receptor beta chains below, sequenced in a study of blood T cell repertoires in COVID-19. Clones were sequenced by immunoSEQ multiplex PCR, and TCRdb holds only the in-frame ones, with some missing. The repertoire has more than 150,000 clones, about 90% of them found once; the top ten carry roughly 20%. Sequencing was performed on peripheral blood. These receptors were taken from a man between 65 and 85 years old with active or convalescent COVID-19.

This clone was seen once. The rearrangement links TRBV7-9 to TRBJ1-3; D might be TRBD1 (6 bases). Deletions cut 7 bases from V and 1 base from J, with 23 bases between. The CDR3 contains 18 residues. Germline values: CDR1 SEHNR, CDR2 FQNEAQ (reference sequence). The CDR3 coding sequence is TGTGCCAGCACCCAGAGGGGGATGACCCTGGCGTCTGGAAACACCATATATTTT. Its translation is CASTQRGMTLASGNTIYF. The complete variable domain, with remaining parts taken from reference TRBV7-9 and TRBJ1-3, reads DTGVSQNPRHKITKRGQNVTFRCDPISEHNRLYWYRQTLGQGPEFLTYFQNEAQLEKSRLLSDRFSAERPKGSFSTLEIQRTEQGDSAMYLCASTQRGMTLASGNTIYFGEGSWLTVV.

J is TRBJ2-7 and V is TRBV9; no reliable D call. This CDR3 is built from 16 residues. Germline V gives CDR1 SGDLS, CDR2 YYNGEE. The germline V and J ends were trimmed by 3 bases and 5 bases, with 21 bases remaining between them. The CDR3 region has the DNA TGTGCCAGCAGCGGTTCAGGTGGTCAGCAGTTCCACGAGCAGTACTTC. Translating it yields CASSGSGGQQFHEQYF.

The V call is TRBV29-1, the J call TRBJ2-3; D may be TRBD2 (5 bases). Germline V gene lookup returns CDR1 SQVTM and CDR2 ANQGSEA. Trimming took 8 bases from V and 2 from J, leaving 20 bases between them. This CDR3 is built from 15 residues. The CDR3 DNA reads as TGCAGCCTCGGGGAATGGAGGACTTACACAGATACGCAGTATTTT. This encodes CSLGEWRTYTDTQYF.

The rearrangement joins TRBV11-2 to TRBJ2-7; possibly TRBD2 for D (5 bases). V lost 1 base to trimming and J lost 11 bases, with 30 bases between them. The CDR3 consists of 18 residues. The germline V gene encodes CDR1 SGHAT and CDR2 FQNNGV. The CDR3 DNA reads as TGTGCCAGCAGCTTAGTCGTAGAGGGCAAGGCCACACTTAATGGGAAGTACTTC. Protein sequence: CASSLVVEGKATLNGKYF.

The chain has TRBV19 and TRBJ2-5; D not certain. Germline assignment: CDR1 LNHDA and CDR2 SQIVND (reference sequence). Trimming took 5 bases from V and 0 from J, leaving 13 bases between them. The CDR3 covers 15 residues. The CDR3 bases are TGTGCCAGTAGTCCCAAACAGAAGTACCAAGAGACCCAGTACTTC. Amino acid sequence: CASSPKQKYQETQYF.

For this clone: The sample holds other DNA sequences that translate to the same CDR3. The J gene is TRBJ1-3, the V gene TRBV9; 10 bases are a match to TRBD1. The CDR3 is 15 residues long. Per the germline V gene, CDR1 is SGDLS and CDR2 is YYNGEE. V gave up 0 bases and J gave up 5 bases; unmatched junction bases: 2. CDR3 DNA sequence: TGTGCCAGCAGCGTAGAGGGACAGGGGAGAAACACCATATATTTT. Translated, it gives CASSVEGQGRNTIYF.

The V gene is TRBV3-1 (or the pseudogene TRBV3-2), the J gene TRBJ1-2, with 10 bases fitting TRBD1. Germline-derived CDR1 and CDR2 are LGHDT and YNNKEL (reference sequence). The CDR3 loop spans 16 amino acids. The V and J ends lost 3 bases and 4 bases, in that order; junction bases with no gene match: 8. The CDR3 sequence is CASSQAPGQGTYGYTF. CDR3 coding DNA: TGTGCCAGCAGCCAGGCCCCGGGACAGGGGACCTATGGCTACACCTTC.

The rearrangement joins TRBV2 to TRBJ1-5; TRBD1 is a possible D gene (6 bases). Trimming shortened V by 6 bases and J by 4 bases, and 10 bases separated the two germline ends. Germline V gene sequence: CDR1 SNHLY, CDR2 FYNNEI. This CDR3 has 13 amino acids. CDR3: CASRFRGNQPQHF. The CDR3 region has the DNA TGTGCCAGCAGGTTCAGGGGAAATCAGCCCCAGCATTTT.